This entry lists 14 T cell receptor beta chains sequenced from one sample in a study of T-cell memory formation after mild COVID-19. TCRdb used MiXCR to reprocess the 5' RACE reads, holding one entry per CDR3 protein. In the table there are 95,000 to 120,000 distinct CDR3 sequences, 15% to 20% of which are singletons. The sample taken for sequencing was PBMCs or a T cell subset sorted from them (not recorded which). The origin of the receptors is a man between 18 and 29 years old who had mild COVID-19 (a few samples of this study predate the infection). Cell type and time point are not known.

This clonotype was picked up a small number of times. J is TRBJ2-7 and V is TRBV20-1; possible D gene TRBD1, 5 bases. Trimming took off 2 bases at V and 5 bases at J, with 7 bases between the two ends. CDR3 length equals 11 residues. The germline V gene encodes CDR1 DFQATT and CDR2 SNEGSKA (reference sequence). CDR3 sequence reads: CSARSGHEQYV. The CDR3 bases are TGCAGTGCTAGATCAGGGCACGAGCAGTACGTC.

In this sample, this clonotype turned up many times. This chain joins TRBV3-1 and TRBJ2-5; D remains unclear. Germline loops: CDR1 LGHDT, CDR2 YNNKEL (reference sequence). Trimming took off 6 bases at V and 2 bases at J, with 4 bases between the two ends. This CDR3 region has 11 residues. The CDR3 loop is CASSRQETQYF. CDR3 DNA: TGTGCCAGCAGTCGACAAGAGACCCAGTACTTC.

This clonotype was seen a handful of times. The gene calls are TRBV6-5 and TRBJ2-2; D may be TRBD1 (6 bases). CDR3 length: 13 residues. With 6 bases removed from V and 6 bases from J, the gap between germline ends came to 11 bases. The germline gives CDR1 MNHEY, CDR2 SVGAGI. CDR3 nucleotides: TGTGCCAGCAGCGCACAGGGTTCCGGGGAGCTGTTTTTT. Translating it yields CASSAQGSGELFF.

CDR3 sequence reads: CSAPPPDRGDIQYF. In nucleotides, the CDR3 is TGCAGTGCTCCACCACCGGACAGGGGAGATATTCAGTACTTC. V and J are TRBV20-1 and TRBJ2-4, with 9 nucleotides matching TRBD1. The junction had 12 bases not matched to a gene; V was cut back by 5 bases and J by 10 bases. Looked up from germline, CDR1 is DFQATT and CDR2 is SNEGSKA (reference sequence). The CDR3 contains 14 residues.

This clonotype was seen a handful of times. The V and J genes are TRBV5-1 and TRBJ2-6; D is unclear. V shed 3 bases and J shed 0 bases, with 7 bases lying between them. The V gene's germline CDR1 is SGHRS and CDR2 YFSETQ. The CDR3 length is 15 residues. The CDR3 bases are TGCGCCAGCAGCTCTGGGTACTCTGGGGCCAACGTCCTGACTTTC. Its translation is CASSSGYSGANVLTF.

This clonotype was found many times. The chain joins TRBV12-3 or TRBV12-4 to TRBJ2-1; D possibly matches TRBD1 or TRBD2 (7 bases each). The CDR3 has 15 amino acids. With 2 bases removed from V and 7 bases from J, the gap between germline ends came to 15 bases. The CDR3 coding sequence is TGTGCCAGCAGTTTACGCAGGGGGGGCCGTAATGAGCAGTTCTTC. Its protein is CASSLRRGGRNEQFF.

This clonotype was detected a few times. This rearrangement joins TRBV11-2 to TRBJ1-2, with D tentatively TRBD1 (5 bases). CDR3 length: 13 amino acids. V was trimmed by 0 bases and J by 7 bases, leaving 9 bases between them. CDR1 is SGHAT and CDR2 is FQNNGV in the germline V gene. The CDR3 DNA reads TGTGCCAGCAGCTTAGATCCGCAGGGTGGCTACACCTTC. This gives the protein CASSLDPQGGYTF.

CDR3 loop: CASSYEQGYEQYV. The CDR3 nucleotides read TGTGCCAGCAGTTACGAACAGGGCTACGAGCAGTACGTC. This chain connects TRBV6-2 or TRBV6-3 to TRBJ2-7, with D possibly being TRBD1 (6 bases). Germline V gene sequence: CDR1 MNHEY, CDR2 SVGEGT. The CDR3 extends over 13 amino acids. Trimming left V 2 bases short and J 3 bases short, with 8 bases between.

CDR3 sequence reads: CASSLFQGKNIQYF. CDR3 nucleotide sequence: TGTGCCAGCAGTTTATTTCAGGGCAAAAACATTCAGTACTTC. The V gene is TRBV12-3 or TRBV12-4, the J gene TRBJ2-4; TRBD1 is a possible D gene (5 bases). The CDR3 is 14 amino acids. With 2 bases removed from V and 3 bases from J, the gap between germline ends came to 8 bases.

This clonotype has only a few counts. The chain couples TRBV20-1 to TRBJ1-3; D might be TRBD1 (5 bases). The CDR3 has 13 amino acids. V dropped 2 bases and J dropped 1 base, with 6 bases sitting between them. Germline loops: CDR1 DFQATT, CDR2 SNEGSKA (reference sequence). The CDR3 DNA reads TGCAGTGCTAGAAGGGGTTCTGGAAACACCATATATTTT. The encoded protein is CSARRGSGNTIYF.

The chain links TRBV5-1 to TRBJ1-2, with D perhaps TRBD1 (5 bases). V was shortened by 1 base and J by 8 bases, with 15 bases between the two germline ends. In germline, CDR1 is SGHRS, CDR2 YFSETQ. This CDR3 has 14 residues. CDR3 DNA sequence: TGCGCCAGCAGCTTGTCAGGGTATGGTCAAGGCTACACCTTC. Protein sequence: CASSLSGYGQGYTF.

The rearrangement uses TRBV20-1 and TRBJ1-2, with D hard to call. The CDR3 has 11 residues. The germline V gene encodes CDR1 DFQATT and CDR2 SNEGSKA (reference sequence). DNA of the CDR3: TGCAGCGCCCTAGGGAACTATGGCTACACCTTC. Encoded protein: CSALGNYGYTF.

This clonotype showed up just a few times. V is TRBV21-1 and J is TRBJ2-5. TRBV21-1 is deemed a pseudogene. CDR3 length: 14 residues. CDR3 protein: CASSKSRIWETQYF. CDR3 nucleotides: TGTGCCAGCAGCAAGAGTAGGATTTGGGAGACCCAGTACTTC.

Only a few counts were recorded for this clonotype. The genes are TRBV6-2 or TRBV6-3 and TRBJ2-7, with D unresolved. Between the trimmed V and J ends, which lost 5 bases and 4 bases, there was a span of 18 bases. Germline V lookup: CDR1 MNHEY, CDR2 SVGEGT. The CDR3 loop spans 15 amino acids. The CDR3, as DNA: TGTGCCAGCAGTAGTAGAAGGCAGACTCGTTACGAGCAGTACGTC. Translated: CASSSRRQTRYEQYV.